This T cell receptor beta chain was identified during a study of cytotoxic CD8 clonotypes in ibrutinib-treated CLL. The overall study: An average of around 260,000 productive templates and around 100,000 productive rearrangements was obtained per sample. Whole-study findings and limits: Sampling times, which were not matched between the groups, differed between sustained-remission patients and progressing patients.

V was pared by 3 bases and J by 1 base, with 19 bases between. The CDR3 extends over 17 amino acids. CDR1 is SGHTS, CDR2 YDEGEE, per germline. As concerns this clone: Its target is not known.

Sequencing was performed with immunoSEQ multiplex PCR; in TCRdb, only in-frame clones are kept and a portion is missing. The sample shows about 130,000 clones, roughly 83% of them seen only once. The rearrangement uses TRBV5-8 and TRBJ1-2, with D perhaps matching TRBD1 (5 bases). Sequencing was performed on PBMCs, taken after 12 months of ibrutinib treatment. The sequence came from a human donor with chronic lymphocytic leukemia. CDR3 protein: CASSSRVAKRYNYGYTF. The CDR3 DNA reads TGTGCCAGCAGCTCCAGGGTGGCCAAGAGATATAACTATGGCTACACCTTC.